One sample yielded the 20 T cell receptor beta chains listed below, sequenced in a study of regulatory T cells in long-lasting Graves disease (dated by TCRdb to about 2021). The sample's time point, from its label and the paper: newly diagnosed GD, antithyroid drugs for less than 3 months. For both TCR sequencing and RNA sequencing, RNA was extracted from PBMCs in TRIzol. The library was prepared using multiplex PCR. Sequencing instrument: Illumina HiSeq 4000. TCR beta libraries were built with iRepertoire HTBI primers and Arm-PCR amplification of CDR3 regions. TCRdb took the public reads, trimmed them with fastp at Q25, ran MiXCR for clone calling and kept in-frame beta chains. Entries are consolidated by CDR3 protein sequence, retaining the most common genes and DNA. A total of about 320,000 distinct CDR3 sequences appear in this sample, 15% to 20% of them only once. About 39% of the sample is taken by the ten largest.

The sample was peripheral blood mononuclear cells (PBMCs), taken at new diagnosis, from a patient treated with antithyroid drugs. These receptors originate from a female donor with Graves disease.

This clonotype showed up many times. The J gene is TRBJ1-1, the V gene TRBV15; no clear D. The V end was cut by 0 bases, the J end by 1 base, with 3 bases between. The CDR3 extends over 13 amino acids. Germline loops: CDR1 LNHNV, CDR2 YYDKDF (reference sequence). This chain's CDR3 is CATSRDKNTEAFF. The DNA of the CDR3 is TGTGCCACCAGCAGAGACAAGAACACTGAAGCTTTCTTT.

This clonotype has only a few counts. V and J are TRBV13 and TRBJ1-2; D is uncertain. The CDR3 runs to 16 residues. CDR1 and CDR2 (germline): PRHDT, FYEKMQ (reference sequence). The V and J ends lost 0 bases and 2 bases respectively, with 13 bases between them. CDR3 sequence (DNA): TGTGCCAGCAGCTTAGGCCAGCCTGGGGAAAACTATGGCTACACCTTC. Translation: CASSLGQPGENYGYTF.

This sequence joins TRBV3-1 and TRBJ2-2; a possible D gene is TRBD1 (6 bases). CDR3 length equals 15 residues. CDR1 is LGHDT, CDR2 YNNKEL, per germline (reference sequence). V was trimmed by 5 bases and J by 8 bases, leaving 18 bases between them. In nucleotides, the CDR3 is TGTGCCAGCAGCAAAAGGACAGTCGTTAGGGGGGAGCTGTTTTTT. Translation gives CASSKRTVVRGELFF.

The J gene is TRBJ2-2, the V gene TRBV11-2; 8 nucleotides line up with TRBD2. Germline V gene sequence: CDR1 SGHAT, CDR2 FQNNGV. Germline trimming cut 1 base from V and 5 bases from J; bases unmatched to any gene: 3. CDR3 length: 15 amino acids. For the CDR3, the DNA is TGTGCCAGCAGCTTAGCGGGAGGGCAGACCGGGGAGCTGTTTTTT. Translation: CASSLAGGQTGELFF.

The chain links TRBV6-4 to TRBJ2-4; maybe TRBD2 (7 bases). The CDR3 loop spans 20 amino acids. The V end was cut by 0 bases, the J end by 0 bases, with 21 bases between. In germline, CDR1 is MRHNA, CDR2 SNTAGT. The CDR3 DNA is TGTGCCAGCAGTGACTCCCTAGCGGACTTAAAGGGGGTAGCCAAAAACATTCAGTACTTC. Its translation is CASSDSLADLKGVAKNIQYF.

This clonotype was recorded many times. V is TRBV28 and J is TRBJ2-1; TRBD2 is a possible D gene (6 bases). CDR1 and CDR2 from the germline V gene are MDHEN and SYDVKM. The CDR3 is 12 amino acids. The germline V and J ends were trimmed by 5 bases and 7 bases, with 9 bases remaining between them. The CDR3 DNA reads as TGTGCCAGCAGTGTTAGCGGAAATGAGCAGTTCTTC. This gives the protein CASSVSGNEQFF.

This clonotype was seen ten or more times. The CDR3 loop is CASSTGMVYEQYF. As DNA, the CDR3 is TGTGCCAGCAGCACGGGCATGGTCTACGAGCAGTACTTC. The V and J genes are TRBV13 and TRBJ2-7; D call uncertain. This CDR3 is 13 amino acids long. CDR1 PRHDT and CDR2 FYEKMQ come from the germline V gene (reference sequence). Trimming removed 5 bases at V and 3 bases at J, with 11 bases between.

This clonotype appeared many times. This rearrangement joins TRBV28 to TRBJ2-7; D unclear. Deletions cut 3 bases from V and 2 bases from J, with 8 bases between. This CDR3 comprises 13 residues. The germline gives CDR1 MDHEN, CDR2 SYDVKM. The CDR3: CASSFSGPYEQYF. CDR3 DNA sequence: TGTGCCAGCAGTTTTTCCGGGCCCTACGAGCAGTACTTC. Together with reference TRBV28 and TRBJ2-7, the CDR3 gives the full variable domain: DVKVTQSSRYLVKRTGEKVFLECVQDMDHENMFWYRQDPGLGLRLIYFSYDVKMKEKGDIPEGYSVSREKKERFSLILESASTNQTSMYLCASSFSGPYEQYFGPGTRLTVT.

The DNA of the CDR3 is TGTGCCAGCAGACCGACAGTTAACTATGGCTACACCTTC. Its protein is CASRPTVNYGYTF. V usage is TRBV28 and J usage is TRBJ1-2; D may be TRBD1 (5 bases). There are 13 residues in the CDR3. CDR1 and CDR2 (germline): MDHEN, SYDVKM. V gave up 6 bases and J gave up 1 base, with 9 bases separating them.

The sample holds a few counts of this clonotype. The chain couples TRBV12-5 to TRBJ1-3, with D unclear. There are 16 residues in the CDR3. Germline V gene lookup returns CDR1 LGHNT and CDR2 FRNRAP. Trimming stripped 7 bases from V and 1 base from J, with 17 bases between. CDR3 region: CASAPRAVTSGNTIYF. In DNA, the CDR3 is TGTGCTAGTGCCCCTCGGGCTGTCACTTCTGGAAACACCATATATTTT.

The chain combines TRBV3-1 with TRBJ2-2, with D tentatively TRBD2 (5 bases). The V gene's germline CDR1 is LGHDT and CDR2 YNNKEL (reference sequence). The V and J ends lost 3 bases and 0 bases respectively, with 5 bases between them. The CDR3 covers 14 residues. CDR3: CASSQRANTGELFF. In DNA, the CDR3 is TGTGCCAGCAGCCAGCGGGCGAACACCGGGGAGCTGTTTTTT.

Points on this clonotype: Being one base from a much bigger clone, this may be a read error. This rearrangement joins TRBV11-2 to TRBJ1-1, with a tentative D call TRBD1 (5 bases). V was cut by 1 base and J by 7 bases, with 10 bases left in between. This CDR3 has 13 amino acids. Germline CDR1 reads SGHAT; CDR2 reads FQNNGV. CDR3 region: CASSLGVQDEAFF. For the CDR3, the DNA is TGTGCCAGCAGCTTAGGGGTACAGGATGAAGCTTTCTTT.

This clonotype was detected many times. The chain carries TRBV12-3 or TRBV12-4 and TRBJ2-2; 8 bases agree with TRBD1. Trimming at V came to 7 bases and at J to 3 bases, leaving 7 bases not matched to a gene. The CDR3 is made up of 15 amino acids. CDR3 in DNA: TGTGCCAGCACCTCTCCAGGGGGCGACACCGGGGAGCTGTTTTTT. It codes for CASTSPGGDTGELFF.

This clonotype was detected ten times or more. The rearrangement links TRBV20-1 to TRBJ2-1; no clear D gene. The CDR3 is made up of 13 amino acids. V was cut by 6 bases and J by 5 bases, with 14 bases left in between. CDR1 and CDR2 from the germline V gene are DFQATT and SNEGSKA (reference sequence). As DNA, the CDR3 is TGCAGTGCCCCTCCAGCCAGAAACAATGAGCAGTTCTTC. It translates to CSAPPARNNEQFF.

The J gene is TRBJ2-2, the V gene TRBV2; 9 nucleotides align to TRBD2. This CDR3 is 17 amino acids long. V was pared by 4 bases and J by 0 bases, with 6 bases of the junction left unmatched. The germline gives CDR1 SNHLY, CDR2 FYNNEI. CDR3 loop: CASSGGPSGTNTGELFF. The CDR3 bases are TGTGCCAGCAGTGGGGGCCCTAGCGGGACGAACACCGGGGAGCTGTTTTTT.

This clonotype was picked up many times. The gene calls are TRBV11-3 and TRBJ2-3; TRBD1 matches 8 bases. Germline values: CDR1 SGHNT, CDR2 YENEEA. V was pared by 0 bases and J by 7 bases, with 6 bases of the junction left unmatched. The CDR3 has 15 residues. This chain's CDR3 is CASSLEGQVKNTQYF. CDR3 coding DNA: TGTGCCAGCAGCTTAGAGGGACAGGTCAAGAATACGCAGTATTTT.

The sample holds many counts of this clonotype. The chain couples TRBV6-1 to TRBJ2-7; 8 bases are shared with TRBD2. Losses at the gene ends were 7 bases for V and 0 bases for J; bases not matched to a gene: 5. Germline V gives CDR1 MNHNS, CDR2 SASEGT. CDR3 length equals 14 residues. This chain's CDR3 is CASTRTSSSYEQYF. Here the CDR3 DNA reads TGTGCCAGCACAAGGACTAGCTCCTCCTACGAGCAGTACTTC.

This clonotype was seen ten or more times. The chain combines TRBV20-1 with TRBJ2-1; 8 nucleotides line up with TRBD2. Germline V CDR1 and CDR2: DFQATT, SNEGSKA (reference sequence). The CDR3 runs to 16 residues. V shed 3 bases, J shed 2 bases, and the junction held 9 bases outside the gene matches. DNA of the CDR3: TGCAGTGCTAGGGCAGTCAGCGGGGGTGCCTACAATGAGCAGTTCTTC. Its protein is CSARAVSGGAYNEQFF.

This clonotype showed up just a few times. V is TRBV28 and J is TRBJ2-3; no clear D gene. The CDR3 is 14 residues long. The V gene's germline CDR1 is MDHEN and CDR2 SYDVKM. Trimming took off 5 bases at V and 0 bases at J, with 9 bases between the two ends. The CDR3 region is CASSPAPSTDTQYF. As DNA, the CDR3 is TGTGCCAGCAGTCCGGCGCCTAGCACAGATACGCAGTATTTT.

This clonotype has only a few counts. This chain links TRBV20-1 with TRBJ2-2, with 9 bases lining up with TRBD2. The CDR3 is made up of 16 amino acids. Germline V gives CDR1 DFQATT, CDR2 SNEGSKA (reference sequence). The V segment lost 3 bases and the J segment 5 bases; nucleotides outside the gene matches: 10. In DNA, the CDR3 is TGCAGTGCTAGGCCGCCGGAGCGGGAGGCTACCGGGGAGCTGTTTTTT. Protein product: CSARPPEREATGELFF.